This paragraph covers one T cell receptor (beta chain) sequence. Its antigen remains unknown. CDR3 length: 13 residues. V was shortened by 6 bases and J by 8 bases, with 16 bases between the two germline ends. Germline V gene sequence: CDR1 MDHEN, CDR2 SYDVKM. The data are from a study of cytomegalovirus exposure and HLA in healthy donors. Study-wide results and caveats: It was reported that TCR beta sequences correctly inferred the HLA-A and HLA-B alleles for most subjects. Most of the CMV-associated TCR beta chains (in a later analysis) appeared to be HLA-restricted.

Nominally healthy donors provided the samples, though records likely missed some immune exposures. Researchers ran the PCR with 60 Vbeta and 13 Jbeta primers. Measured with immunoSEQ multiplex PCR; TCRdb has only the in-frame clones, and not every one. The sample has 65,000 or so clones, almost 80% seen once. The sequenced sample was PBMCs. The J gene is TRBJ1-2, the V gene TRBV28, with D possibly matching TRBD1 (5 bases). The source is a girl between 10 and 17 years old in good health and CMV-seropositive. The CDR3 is CASRPQDTVGYTF. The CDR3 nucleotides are TGTGCCAGCAGACCCCAGGACACTGTGGGCTACACCTTC.